This T cell receptor (beta chain) was documented in a study of blood T cells in healthy people across ages (dated by TCRdb to 2015 to 2017). Study-level background: In model experiments, template switching captured roughly one uniquely barcoded TCR beta cDNA molecule for every two T cells. To track age-related changes in TCR beta repertoire diversity, the study relied on deep sequencing normalized with unique cDNA molecular identifiers. Donors were grouped into four age groups: young (average 16 years), middle-aged (roughly 40), aged (about 59) and long-lived (around 80). To avoid experimental bias, donors of different ages were spread randomly across the sequencing lanes. Using the same blood draw, the study looked at two additional independent replicas of 1 million unique cDNA reads for two donors, one aged 18 to 30 and the other aged 80 or older. General conclusions and limits of the study: Compared with the aged group, the long-lived group had more naive CD4+ T cells, fewer expanded clones and increased TCR diversity, a pattern suggesting age selection. Because the CMV infection status of the donors was unknown, age-related changes in expanded clonotypes may potentially have been confounded. Total diversity estimates from one million sequenced T cells were considered lower bounds and underestimates. Observed TCR beta diversity per million T cells fell roughly linearly with age, and a significant reduction was already apparent by age around 40. Observed TCR beta diversity correlated strongly with the percentage of naive T cells measured by flow cytometry. Since profiling was done on bulk unsorted PBMCs, naive and antigen-experienced compartments could not be conclusively compared.

Systemically healthy Caucasian individuals from Russia, some 36 in total and aged about 6 to 100 years, were included as donors. Approximately 9.3 milliliters of peripheral blood were collected from each donor into EDTA-treated Vacutainer tubes. PBMCs were isolated by Ficoll-Paque density-gradient centrifugation, with at least 6.5 million obtained per sample. Total RNA, at least 5.5 micrograms per sample, was extracted from PBMCs with Trizol reagent. For every donor, flow cytometry on a PBMC aliquot measured the percentage of naive CD45RAhigh/CD27high T cells. The table lists this clonotype with a few counts. The specificity of this receptor is unknown. The input lacks base qualities; no much larger clone sits a single base away. The germline V gene encodes CDR1 SGHRS and CDR2 YFSETQ. Trimming costs V 2 bases and J 3 bases, and their ends lie 11 bases apart. Counted from cysteine to phenylalanine, this CDR3 has 14 amino acids. Of all the DNA, just the CDR3 is kept, 42 bases in frame from base 1.

The library was generated by 5' RACE. Sequencing took place on an Illumina HiSeq 2500. A second PCR of roughly 7 to 12 cycles was run with a J-beta primer mix and a sample-barcoded 5' primer. Each TCR beta cDNA molecule received a unique molecular identifier from a template-switch 5' adaptor carrying 12 random nucleotides. Each sample yielded at least 2.5 million CDR3-containing paired-end reads. First-strand cDNA was synthesized from all RNA with the Mint cDNA synthesis kit, primed by a TRBC-specific oligonucleotide. Following uracil-DNA glycosylase treatment, a first 18-cycle PCR with universal primers M1SS and BC2_uni_R was performed on all cDNA. In the authors' own workflow: For normalization, 1 million high-quality reads, each with a distinct molecular identifier, were randomly selected from each sample. Instead of being binned into consensus sequences, reads that shared molecular identifiers were thrown out. CDR3 identification, clonotype clustering and error correction used MiTCR with a Q25 quality threshold and the strictest error-elimination algorithm. Lower-bound total TCR beta diversity was estimated with a nonparametric unseen species model using Euler transformation. The raw public reads went through TCRdb reprocessing: fastp at Q25, MiXCR clone calling, in-frame beta chains kept. Each record represents a unique CDR3 protein, reported with the most common genes and DNA among its rows. These V and J calls are TCRdb output, not the study's own analysis. This sample holds around 900,000 distinct CDR3 sequences; roughly 47% were observed only once. The ten largest clones represent 20% to 25% of the sample.

The chain links TRBV5-1 with TRBJ1-1, with the identity of the D gene unclear. This TCR came from a woman aged 60-75 years in good health. Material for sequencing was blood. The CDR3 protein is CASSFRGWDTEAFF. The DNA reads as follows: TGCGCCAGCAGCTTCCGGGGATGGGACACTGAAGCTTTCTTT.